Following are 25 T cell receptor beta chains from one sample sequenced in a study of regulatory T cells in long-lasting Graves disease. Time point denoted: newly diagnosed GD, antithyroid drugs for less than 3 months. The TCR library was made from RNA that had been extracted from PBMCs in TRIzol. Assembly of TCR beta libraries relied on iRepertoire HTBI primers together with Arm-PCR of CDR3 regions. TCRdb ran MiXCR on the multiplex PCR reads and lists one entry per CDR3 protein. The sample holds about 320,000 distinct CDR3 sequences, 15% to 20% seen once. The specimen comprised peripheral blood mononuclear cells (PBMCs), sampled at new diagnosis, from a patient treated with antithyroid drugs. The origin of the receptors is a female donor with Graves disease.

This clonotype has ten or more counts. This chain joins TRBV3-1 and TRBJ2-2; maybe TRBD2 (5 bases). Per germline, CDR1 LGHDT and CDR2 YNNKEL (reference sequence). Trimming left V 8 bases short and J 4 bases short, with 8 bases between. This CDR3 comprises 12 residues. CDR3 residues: CASQRSTGELFF. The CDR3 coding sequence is TGTGCCAGCCAGCGGAGCACCGGGGAGCTGTTTTTT.

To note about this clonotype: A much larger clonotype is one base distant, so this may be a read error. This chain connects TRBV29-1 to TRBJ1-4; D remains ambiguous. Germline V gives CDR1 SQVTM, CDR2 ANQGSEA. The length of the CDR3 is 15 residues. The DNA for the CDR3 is TGCAGCGTGGCGGCAGACTCAGCAACTAATGAAGAACTGTTTTTT. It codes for CSVAADSATNEELFF.

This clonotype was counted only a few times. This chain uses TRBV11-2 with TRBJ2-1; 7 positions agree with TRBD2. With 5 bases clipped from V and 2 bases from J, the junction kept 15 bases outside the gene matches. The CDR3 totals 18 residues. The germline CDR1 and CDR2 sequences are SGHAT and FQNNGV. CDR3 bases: TGTGCCAGCAGCCAAGGGCCCGAGGCTAGCGGAACCTACAATGAGCAGTTCTTC. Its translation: CASSQGPEASGTYNEQFF.

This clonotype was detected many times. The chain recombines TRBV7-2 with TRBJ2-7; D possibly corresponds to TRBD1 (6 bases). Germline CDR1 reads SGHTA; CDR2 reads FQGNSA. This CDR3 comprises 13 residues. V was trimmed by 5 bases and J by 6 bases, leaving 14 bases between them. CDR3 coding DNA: TGTGCCAGCAGCCCCCGGACAGTTGCCGAGCAGTACTTC. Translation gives CASSPRTVAEQYF. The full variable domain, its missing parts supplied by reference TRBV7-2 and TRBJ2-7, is GAGVSQSPSNKVTEKGKDVELRCDPISGHTALYWYRQSLGQGLEFLIYFQGNSAPDKSGLPSDRFSAERTGGSVSTLTIQRTQQEDSAVYLCASSPRTVAEQYFGPGTRLTVT.

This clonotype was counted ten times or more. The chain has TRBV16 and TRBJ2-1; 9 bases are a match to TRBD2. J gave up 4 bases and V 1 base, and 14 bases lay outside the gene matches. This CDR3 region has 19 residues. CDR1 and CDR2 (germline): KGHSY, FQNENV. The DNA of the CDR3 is TGTGCCAGCAGCCAATTACCCTCTAGCGGGATCCCCCCATACAATGAGCAGTTCTTC. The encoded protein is CASSQLPSSGIPPYNEQFF.

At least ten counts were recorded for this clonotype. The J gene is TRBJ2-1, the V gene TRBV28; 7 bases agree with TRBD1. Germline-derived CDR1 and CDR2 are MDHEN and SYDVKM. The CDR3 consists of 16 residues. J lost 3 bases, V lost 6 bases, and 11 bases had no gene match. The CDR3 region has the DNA TGTGCCAGCAGACCCGCGAGGGACAGATTCTACAATGAGCAGTTCTTC. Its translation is CASRPARDRFYNEQFF.

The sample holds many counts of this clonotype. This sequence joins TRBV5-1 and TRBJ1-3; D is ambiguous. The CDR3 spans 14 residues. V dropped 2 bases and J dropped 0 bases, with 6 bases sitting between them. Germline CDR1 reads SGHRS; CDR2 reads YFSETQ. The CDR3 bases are TGCGCCAGCAGCTTAGACAACTCTGGAAACACCATATATTTT. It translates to CASSLDNSGNTIYF.

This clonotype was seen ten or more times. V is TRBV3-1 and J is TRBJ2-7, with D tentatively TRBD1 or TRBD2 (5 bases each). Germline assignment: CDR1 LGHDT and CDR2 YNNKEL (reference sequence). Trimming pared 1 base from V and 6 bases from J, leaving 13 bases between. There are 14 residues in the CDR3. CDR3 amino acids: CASSQGTRGGEQYF. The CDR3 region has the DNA TGTGCCAGCAGCCAAGGGACTCGTGGGGGCGAGCAGTACTTC.

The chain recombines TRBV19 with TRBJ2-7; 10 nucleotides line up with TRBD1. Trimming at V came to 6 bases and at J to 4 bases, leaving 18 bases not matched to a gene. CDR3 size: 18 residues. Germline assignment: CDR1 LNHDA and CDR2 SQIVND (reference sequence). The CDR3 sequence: CASRAGGQGRRRLYEQYF. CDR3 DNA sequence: TGTGCCAGTAGAGCCGGGGGACAGGGGCGCCGCCGGTTGTACGAGCAGTACTTC.

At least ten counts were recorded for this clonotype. The CDR3 nucleotides read TGTGCCAGCAGTTTCACAGTATCTTCGGCAGGGGCCTACGAGCAGTACTTC. It codes for CASSFTVSSAGAYEQYF. The chain links TRBV28 to TRBJ2-7; perhaps TRBD1 as D (6 bases). Trimming cost V 3 bases and J 2 bases, with 20 bases left between them. Germline V lookup: CDR1 MDHEN, CDR2 SYDVKM. This CDR3 spans 17 amino acids. The full variable domain, its missing parts supplied by reference TRBV28 and TRBJ2-7, is DVKVTQSSRYLVKRTGEKVFLECVQDMDHENMFWYRQDPGLGLRLIYFSYDVKMKEKGDIPEGYSVSREKKERFSLILESASTNQTSMYLCASSFTVSSAGAYEQYFGPGTRLTVT.

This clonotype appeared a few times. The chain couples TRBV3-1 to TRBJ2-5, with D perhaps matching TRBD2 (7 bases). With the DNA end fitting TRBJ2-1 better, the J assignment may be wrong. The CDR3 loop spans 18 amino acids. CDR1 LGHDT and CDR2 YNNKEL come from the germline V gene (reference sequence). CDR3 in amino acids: CASSPRAGAGVSHNEQFF. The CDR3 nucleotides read TGTGCCAGCAGCCCTCGGGCGGGGGCAGGGGTTTCCCACAATGAGCAGTTCTTC.

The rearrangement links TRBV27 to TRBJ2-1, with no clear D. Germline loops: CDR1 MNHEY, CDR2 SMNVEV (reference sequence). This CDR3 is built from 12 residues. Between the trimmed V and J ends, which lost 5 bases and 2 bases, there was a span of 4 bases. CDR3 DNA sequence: TGTGCCAGCAGTATGACCTACAATGAGCAGTTCTTC. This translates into CASSMTYNEQFF.

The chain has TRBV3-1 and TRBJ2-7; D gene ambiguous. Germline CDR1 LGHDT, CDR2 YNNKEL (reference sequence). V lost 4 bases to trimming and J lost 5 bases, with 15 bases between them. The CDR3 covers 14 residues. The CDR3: CASSPLGVRDEQYF. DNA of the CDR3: TGTGCCAGCAGCCCCCTTGGGGTGAGAGACGAGCAGTACTTC.

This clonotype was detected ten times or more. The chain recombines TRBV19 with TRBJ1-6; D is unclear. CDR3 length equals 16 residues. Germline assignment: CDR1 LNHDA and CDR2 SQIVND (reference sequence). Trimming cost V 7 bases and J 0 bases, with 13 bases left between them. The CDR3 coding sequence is TGTGCCAGTACCCCGGGAGAGAGCTCCTATAATTCACCCCTCCACTTT. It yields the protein CASTPGESSYNSPLHF.

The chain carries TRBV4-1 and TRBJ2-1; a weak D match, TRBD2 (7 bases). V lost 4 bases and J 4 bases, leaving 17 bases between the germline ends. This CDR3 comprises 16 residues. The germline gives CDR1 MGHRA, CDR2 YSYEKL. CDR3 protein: CASSPRGAGDYNEQFF. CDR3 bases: TGCGCCAGCAGCCCCAGGGGCGCGGGAGATTACAATGAGCAGTTCTTC.

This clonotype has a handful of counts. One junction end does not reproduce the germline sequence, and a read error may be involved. The CDR3 spells CASSQAWGHIQIEGYAF. In nucleotides, the CDR3 is TGCGCCAGCAGCCAAGCGTGGGGACACATCCAAATTGAGGGCTACGCCTTC. This chain uses TRBV4-1 with TRBJ1-2; the D gene is possibly TRBD1 (6 bases). Germline CDR1 and CDR2: MGHRA and YSYEKL. The CDR3 contains 17 residues.

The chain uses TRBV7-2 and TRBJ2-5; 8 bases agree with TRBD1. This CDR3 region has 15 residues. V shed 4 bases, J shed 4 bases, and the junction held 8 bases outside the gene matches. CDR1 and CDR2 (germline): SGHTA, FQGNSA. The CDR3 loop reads CASSYDRGSPETQYF. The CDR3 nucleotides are TGTGCCAGCAGCTACGACAGGGGCAGTCCAGAGACCCAGTACTTC.

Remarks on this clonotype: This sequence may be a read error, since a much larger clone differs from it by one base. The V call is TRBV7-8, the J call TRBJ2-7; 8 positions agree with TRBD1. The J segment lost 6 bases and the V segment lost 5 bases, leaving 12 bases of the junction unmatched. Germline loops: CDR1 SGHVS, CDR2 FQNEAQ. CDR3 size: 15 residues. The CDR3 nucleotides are TGTGCCAGCAGCCCATTCCGGGACAGGACCTGCGAGCAGTACTTC. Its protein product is CASSPFRDRTCEQYF. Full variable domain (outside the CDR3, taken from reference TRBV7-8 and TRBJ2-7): GAGVSQSPRYKVAKRGQDVALRCDPISGHVSLFWYQQALGQGPEFLTYFQNEAQLDKSGLPSDRFFAERPEGSVSTLKIQRTQQEDSAVYLCASSPFRDRTCEQYFGPGTRLTVT.

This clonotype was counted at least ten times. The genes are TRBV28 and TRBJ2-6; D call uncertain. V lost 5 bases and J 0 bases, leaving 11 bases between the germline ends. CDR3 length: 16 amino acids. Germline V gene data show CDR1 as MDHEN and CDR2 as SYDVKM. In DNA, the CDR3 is TGTGCCAGCAGTCCAGCAGGCCTCTCTGGGGCCAACGTCCTGACTTTC. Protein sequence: CASSPAGLSGANVLTF. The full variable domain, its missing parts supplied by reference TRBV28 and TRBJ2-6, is DVKVTQSSRYLVKRTGEKVFLECVQDMDHENMFWYRQDPGLGLRLIYFSYDVKMKEKGDIPEGYSVSREKKERFSLILESASTNQTSMYLCASSPAGLSGANVLTFGAGSRLTVL.

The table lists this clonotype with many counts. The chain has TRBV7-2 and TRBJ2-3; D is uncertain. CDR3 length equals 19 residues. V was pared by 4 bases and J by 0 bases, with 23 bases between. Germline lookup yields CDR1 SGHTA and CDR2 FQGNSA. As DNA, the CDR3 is TGTGCCAGCAGCTCGTTGACTTATTGGACCTCTACCAGCACAGATACGCAGTATTTT. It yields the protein CASSSLTYWTSTSTDTQYF.

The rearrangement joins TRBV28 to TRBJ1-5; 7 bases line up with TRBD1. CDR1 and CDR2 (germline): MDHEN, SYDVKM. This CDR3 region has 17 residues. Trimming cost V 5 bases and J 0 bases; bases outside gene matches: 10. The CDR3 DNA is TGTGCCAGCAGTGAGACCGGGACAGACCTTAGCAATCAGCCCCAGCATTTT. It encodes CASSETGTDLSNQPQHF.

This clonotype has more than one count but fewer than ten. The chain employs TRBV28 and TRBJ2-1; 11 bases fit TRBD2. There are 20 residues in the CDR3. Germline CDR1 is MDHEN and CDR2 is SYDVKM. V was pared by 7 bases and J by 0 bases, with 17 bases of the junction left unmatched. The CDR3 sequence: CASTKYRASGRLSSYNEQFF. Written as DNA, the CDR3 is TGTGCCAGCACCAAATATCGGGCTAGCGGGAGGCTGAGCTCCTACAATGAGCAGTTCTTC.

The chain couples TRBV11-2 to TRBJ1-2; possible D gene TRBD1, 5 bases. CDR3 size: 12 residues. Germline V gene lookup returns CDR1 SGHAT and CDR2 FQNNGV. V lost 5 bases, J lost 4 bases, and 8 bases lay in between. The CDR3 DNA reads TGTGCCAGCAGCCAGGGATTCTATGGCTACACCTTC. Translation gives CASSQGFYGYTF.

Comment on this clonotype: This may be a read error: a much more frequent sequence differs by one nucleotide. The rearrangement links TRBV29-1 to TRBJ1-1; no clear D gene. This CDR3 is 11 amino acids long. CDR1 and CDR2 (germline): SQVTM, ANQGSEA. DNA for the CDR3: TGCAGCGTCTCTAGGGATACTGAAGCTCTCTTT. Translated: CSVSRDTEALF.

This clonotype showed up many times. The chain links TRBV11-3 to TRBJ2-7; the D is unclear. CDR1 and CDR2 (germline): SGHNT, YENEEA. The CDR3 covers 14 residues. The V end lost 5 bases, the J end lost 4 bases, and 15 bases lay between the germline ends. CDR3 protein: CASSHAGGDYEQYF. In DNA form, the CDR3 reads TGTGCCAGCAGCCACGCCGGTGGAGATTACGAGCAGTACTTC.